The TCR beta chain under discussion was sequenced for a study of relationships among human T cell subsets. From the CD45RA-negative fraction, anti-CD45RO beads picked out CD45RA-RO+ memory T cells. T cell subsets were isolated with magnetic beads coated with subset-specific monoclonal antibodies. In the case of this clonotype: Its antigen is unidentified.

From mRNA, alpha and beta CDR3 regions were amplified using semiquantitative ARM-PCR. Tagged nested gene-specific primers were used first, then communal superprimers amplified exponentially. TCRdb re-derived calls from the multiplex PCR reads in MiXCR, one entry per CDR3 protein. Among some 10,000 distinct CDR3 sequences, approximately 50% were seen once, and the ten largest hold approximately 5.6%. Study results and caveats: Substantial CDR3 sharing among Th1, Th2 and regulatory cells suggested stochastic fate choice. V, D, J usage, CDR3 length and N-additions were similar across seven subsets.

The CDR3 runs to 12 residues. Trimming took 5 bases from V and 4 from J; bases not matched to a gene: 3. Germline-derived CDR1 and CDR2 are SQVTM and ANQGSEA. The clonotype originates from a man aged 40-49 years in good health. This chain links TRBV29-1 with TRBJ1-2, with TRBD1 identical over 8 bases. Material: memory T cells sorted from blood. CDR3: CSVSGGSYGYTF. Written as DNA, the CDR3 is TGCAGCGTTTCAGGGGGCAGCTATGGCTACACCTTC.